This TCR beta chain emerged from a study of T cell responses to AZD1222 COVID-19 vaccine. Clones were read by immunoSEQ multiplex PCR, and TCRdb kept only the in-frame ones, dropping some. The sample has about 150,000 clones, 75% to 95% seen once. Findings of the study overall: Baseline antibody screening turned up just a handful of seropositive AZD1222 recipients.

The CDR3 spans 13 residues. Germline assignment: CDR1 LGHDT and CDR2 YNNKEL (reference sequence). The germline V and J ends were trimmed by 4 bases and 8 bases, with 15 bases remaining between them. Details on this clone: Its target is unknown.

The sequenced sample was peripheral blood, obtained on day 0 of AZD1222 vaccination. This TCR was sampled from an adult in good health. This rearrangement joins TRBV3-1 (or the pseudogene TRBV3-2) to TRBJ2-7, with a possible D match to TRBD2 (6 bases). CDR3 DNA sequence: TGTGCCAGCAGCCCCGGGGAGGAGAGTAAGCAGTACTTC. Translation: CASSPGEESKQYF.